What follows are 26 T cell receptor beta chains derived from one specimen sequenced in a study of blood T cell repertoires in COVID-19 (dated by TCRdb to the early 2020s). The library was prepared using the immunoSEQ multiplex PCR assay. TCRdb obtained this table from immuneACCESS and retained in-frame rearrangements with V and J assigned. These tables miss some clones; where compared with another copy, unresolved V genes account for less than half of the shortfall, and the remainder is unexplained. The table for this sample lists 250,000 to 350,000 clones; approximately 86% of them were counted only once. The ten largest clonotypes hold approximately 8.8% of the sample. Sequences were obtained from peripheral blood. These TCRs come from a man younger than 35 with active or convalescent COVID-19.

The chain is built from TRBV15 and TRBJ2-3, with D possibly being TRBD1 (5 bases). Germline CDR1 is LNHNV and CDR2 is YYDKDF (reference sequence). The CDR3 contains 16 residues. The V and J ends lost 0 bases and 4 bases respectively, with 14 bases between them. CDR3 amino acids: CATSRDRVLLSDTQYF. As DNA, the CDR3 is TGTGCCACCAGCAGAGACAGGGTTTTGTTGTCAGATACGCAGTATTTT.

This clone was seen only a few times. The chain links TRBV2 to TRBJ1-1; a possible D gene is TRBD1 (5 bases). The CDR3 runs 14 residues. The germline CDR1 and CDR2 sequences are SNHLY and FYNNEI. V lost 6 bases and J lost 8, with 19 bases in between. The CDR3 spells CASSLRGGLREAFF. In DNA, the CDR3 is TGTGCCAGCAGCCTTCGTGGGGGGTTGCGAGAAGCTTTCTTT.

V and J are TRBV20-1 and TRBJ2-7; D is uncertain. The V and J ends lost 2 bases and 3 bases respectively, with 5 bases between them. The germline V gene has CDR1 DFQATT and CDR2 SNEGSKA (reference sequence). The CDR3 is 11 amino acids. This CDR3 reads CSARQNYEQYF. The CDR3 nucleotides are TGCAGTGCTAGACAGAACTACGAGCAGTACTTC.

The CDR3 nucleotides read TGTGCTAGTGGTTGGGAGACAGGGGGTTCATACGAGCAGTACTTC. Amino acids: CASGWETGGSYEQYF. This chain uses TRBV12-5 with TRBJ2-7; 9 nucleotides align to TRBD1. CDR1 LGHNT and CDR2 FRNRAP come from the germline V gene. V lost 4 bases, J lost 4 bases, and 8 bases stayed unmatched. CDR3 length: 15 amino acids.

The rearrangement links TRBV4-2 to TRBJ2-2; the match to TRBD1 covers 10 bases. J gave up 7 bases and V 2 bases, and 13 bases lay outside the gene matches. CDR3 size: 18 residues. Germline V gives CDR1 LGHNA, CDR2 YNFKEQ. CDR3 residues: CASSQNRDRGRKGGELFF. The CDR3 DNA reads TGTGCCAGCAGCCAAAATCGGGACAGGGGTAGGAAGGGCGGGGAGCTGTTTTTT.

This clone came up a few times. This chain connects TRBV7-8 to TRBJ1-2; D perhaps matches TRBD1 (5 bases). The ends were cut back, 4 bases at V and 4 bases at J, with 10 bases in the middle. In germline, CDR1 is SGHVS, CDR2 FQNEAQ. CDR3 length equals 13 residues. The CDR3 region is CASSSRVSYGYTF. The CDR3, as DNA: TGTGCCAGCAGCTCCAGGGTGAGCTATGGCTACACCTTC.

The rearrangement joins TRBV2 to TRBJ1-1; D not resolved. Between the trimmed V and J ends, which lost 7 bases and 5 bases, there was a span of 20 bases. This CDR3 has 15 residues. The V gene's germline CDR1 is SNHLY and CDR2 FYNNEI. The DNA of the CDR3 is TGTGCCAGCAACCACGGTCGGGGAGGTGGGACTGAAGCTTTCTTT. This codes for CASNHGRGGGTEAFF. Together with reference TRBV2 and TRBJ1-1, the CDR3 gives the full variable domain: EPEVTQTPSHQVTQMGQEVILRCVPISNHLYFYWYRQILGQKVEFLVSFYNNEISEKSEIFDDQFSVERPDGSNFTLKIRSTKLEDSAMYFCASNHGRGGGTEAFFGQGTRLTVV.

The V gene is TRBV7-2, the J gene TRBJ1-2; 7 bases map to TRBD1. This CDR3 has 16 residues. Losses at the gene ends were 1 base for V and 4 bases for J; bases not matched to a gene: 9. The germline CDR1 and CDR2 sequences are SGHTA and FQGNSA. This CDR3 reads CASSLVLGGLFYGYTF. DNA for the CDR3: TGTGCCAGCAGCTTAGTTTTAGGGGGCCTTTTCTATGGCTACACCTTC.

This clone was seen once. Other DNA sequences in the sample encode the same CDR3. V is TRBV9 and J is TRBJ2-7, with TRBD1 as a possible D gene (6 bases). Germline-derived CDR1 and CDR2 are SGDLS and YYNGEE. V was trimmed by 0 bases and J by 2 bases, leaving 9 bases between them. The CDR3 runs 14 residues. CDR3 in amino acids: CASSVGTEAYEQYF. The CDR3 bases are TGTGCCAGCAGCGTAGGGACAGAAGCCTACGAGCAGTACTTC.

The chain recombines TRBV5-5 with TRBJ2-7, with D possibly TRBD1 on 5 matching bases. The CDR3 loop spans 14 amino acids. Germline V gene data show CDR1 as SGHKS and CDR2 as YYEKEE (reference sequence). V lost 2 bases, J lost 4 bases, and 13 bases lay in between. CDR3 DNA sequence: TGTGCCAGCAGCTTCGGTGCAGGGATGTACGAGCAGTACTTC. Translation gives CASSFGAGMYEQYF.

V is TRBV7-9 and J is TRBJ2-2; 10 bases are shared with TRBD2. Germline V gene lookup returns CDR1 SEHNR and CDR2 FQNEAQ (reference sequence). This CDR3 is built from 16 residues. The V segment lost 7 bases and the J segment 4 bases; nucleotides outside the gene matches: 9. The CDR3 region is CASTASGGGGTGELFF. Here the CDR3 DNA reads TGTGCCAGCACCGCTAGCGGGGGTGGTGGCACCGGGGAGCTGTTTTTT.

The chain couples TRBV27 to TRBJ2-7; maybe TRBD2 (6 bases). The CDR3 contains 15 residues. Trimming removed 3 bases from V and 3 bases from J, with 15 bases in between. From germline, CDR1 is MNHEY and CDR2 SMNVEV (reference sequence). The CDR3 region is CASSFGGTGYYEQYF. CDR3 sequence (DNA): TGTGCCAGCAGTTTTGGCGGGACGGGTTACTACGAGCAGTACTTC.

This chain connects TRBV10-3 to TRBJ2-5, with a weak D call TRBD1 (6 bases). With 3 bases removed from V and 3 bases from J, the gap between germline ends came to 8 bases. Germline-derived CDR1 and CDR2 are ENHRY and SYGVKD. The length of the CDR3 is 13 residues. The CDR3 here is CAISEAGEETQYF. The CDR3 DNA follows: TGTGCCATCAGTGAAGCAGGGGAAGAGACCCAGTACTTC.

V gene TRBV9 combines with J gene TRBJ2-2; 14 nucleotides agree with TRBD2. CDR1 SGDLS and CDR2 YYNGEE come from the germline V gene. V lost 3 bases and J lost 2; bases outside the gene matches: 12. CDR3 length: 20 residues. The CDR3 here is CASSETSGGAIRFNTGELFF. In DNA form, the CDR3 reads TGTGCCAGCAGCGAGACTAGCGGGGGGGCCATTCGGTTTAACACCGGGGAGCTGTTTTTT. Full variable domain (outside the CDR3, taken from reference TRBV9 and TRBJ2-2): DSGVTQTPKHLITATGQRVTLRCSPRSGDLSVYWYQQSLDQGLQFLIQYYNGEERAKGNILERFSAQQFPDLHSELNLSSLELGDSALYFCASSETSGGAIRFNTGELFFGEGSRLTVL.

This clone has a single count. This chain joins TRBV19 and TRBJ2-2, with 10 bases identical to TRBD2. V shed 10 bases and J 7 bases; nucleotides not matched to a gene: 3. CDR3 length: 12 residues. Germline CDR1 and CDR2: LNHDA and SQIVND (reference sequence). The CDR3, as DNA: TGTGCCACCAGCGGGGGGGACGGGGAGCTGTTTTTT. It is translated as CATSGGDGELFF.

The chain links TRBV6-1 to TRBJ2-2; D is unresolved. CDR3 length: 13 residues. Per the germline V gene, CDR1 is MNHNS and CDR2 is SASEGT. V was pared by 5 bases and J by 3 bases, with 7 bases between. In DNA, the CDR3 is TGTGCCAGCAGTTATAGTTACACCGGGGAGCTGTTTTTT. This encodes CASSYSYTGELFF.

The genes are TRBV3-1 (or the pseudogene TRBV3-2) and TRBJ2-3; D is unresolved. This CDR3 has 17 amino acids. Looked up from germline, CDR1 is LGHDT and CDR2 is YNNKEL (reference sequence). The V gene lost 0 bases and the J gene lost 6 bases, with 19 bases spanning the gap. In DNA form, the CDR3 reads TGTGCCAGCAGCCAAGATCGAACCTCGGCGACTTATGATACGCAGTATTTT. Its protein is CASSQDRTSATYDTQYF.

The V gene is TRBV7-9, the J gene TRBJ2-7; 7 positions agree with TRBD1. Looked up from germline, CDR1 is SEHNR and CDR2 is FQNEAQ (reference sequence). The CDR3 totals 16 residues. V lost 5 bases to trimming and J lost 2 bases; unmatched junction nucleotides: 12. CDR3 amino acids: CASSPRTGATPYEQYF. CDR3 DNA: TGTGCCAGCAGCCCACGGACAGGCGCAACACCCTACGAGCAGTACTTC.

The chain is built from TRBV2 and TRBJ1-2; D is perhaps TRBD1 (6 bases). V lost 7 bases and J 0 bases, leaving 27 bases between the germline ends. The CDR3 has 19 amino acids. Germline-derived CDR1 and CDR2 are SNHLY and FYNNEI. The CDR3 protein is CASTPRTWGQRGPNYGYTF. The CDR3 region has the DNA TGTGCCAGCACCCCCCGCACCTGGGGGCAACGGGGACCTAACTATGGCTACACCTTC.

The genes are TRBV27 and TRBJ1-6; 9 positions agree with TRBD1. The germline V gene has CDR1 MNHEY and CDR2 SMNVEV (reference sequence). The CDR3 loop spans 18 amino acids. V dropped 5 bases and J dropped 0; count of bases not matched to a gene: 8. The CDR3 nucleotides read TGTGCCAGCAGTCCGGGGACAGGGAAACCCTCCTATAATTCACCCCTCCACTTT. Protein: CASSPGTGKPSYNSPLHF.

The chain combines TRBV15 with TRBJ2-7; no reliable D call. The CDR3 totals 12 residues. Germline loops: CDR1 LNHNV, CDR2 YYDKDF (reference sequence). Trimming shortened V by 0 bases and J by 4 bases, and 4 bases separated the two germline ends. The CDR3 sequence is CATSRDKYEQYF. The DNA of the CDR3 is TGTGCCACCAGCAGAGATAAATACGAGCAGTACTTC.

The chain employs TRBV9 and TRBJ1-6; unclear D gene. The CDR3 covers 15 residues. The germline V gene has CDR1 SGDLS and CDR2 YYNGEE. V lost 0 bases to trimming and J lost 6 bases, with 10 bases between them. In DNA, the CDR3 is TGTGCCAGCAGCGTAGGCCCAGTCTCTAATTCACCCCTCCACTTT. Protein sequence: CASSVGPVSNSPLHF.

V and J are TRBV5-5 and TRBJ2-1, with 7 bases matching TRBD1. Trimming took 3 bases from V and 2 from J; bases not matched to a gene: 2. Looked up from germline, CDR1 is SGHKS and CDR2 is YYEKEE (reference sequence). The CDR3 consists of 14 residues. The CDR3 sequence: CASSSGQPYNEQFF. CDR3 sequence (DNA): TGTGCCAGCAGCTCGGGACAGCCCTACAATGAGCAGTTCTTC.

The gene calls are TRBV7-2 and TRBJ1-6, with 7 bases matching TRBD1. The CDR3 sequence is 15 residues long. Looked up from germline, CDR1 is SGHTA and CDR2 is FQGNSA. V lost 1 base, J lost 6 bases, and 3 bases stayed unmatched. Written as DNA, the CDR3 is TGTGCCAGCAGCTTAGTGGCAGGGGGTAATTCACCCCTCCACTTT. It translates to CASSLVAGGNSPLHF.

V usage is TRBV7-8 and J usage is TRBJ2-2; D remains unclear. This CDR3 region has 15 residues. The germline CDR1 and CDR2 sequences are SGHVS and FQNEAQ. Trimming stripped 3 bases from V and 2 bases from J, with 10 bases between. CDR3 nucleotides: TGTGCCAGCAGCTTCGGCAGACAAAACACCGGGGAGCTGTTTTTT. As protein: CASSFGRQNTGELFF.

The V gene is TRBV25-1, the J gene TRBJ1-1, with D possibly being TRBD1 (5 bases). CDR3 length equals 12 residues. Germline CDR1 is MGHDK and CDR2 is SYGVNS. Trimming took off 8 bases at V and 1 base at J, with 8 bases between the two ends. CDR3 region: CASAQGNTEAFF. CDR3 bases: TGTGCCAGCGCTCAGGGGAACACTGAAGCTTTCTTT.